Reported below is one T cell receptor beta chain. The sample originates from a study of blood T cells in healthy people across ages. With a J-beta primer mix and a sample-barcoded 5' primer, a second PCR ran about 6 to 11 cycles. Each cDNA molecule, via a template-switch adaptor with 12 random nucleotides, was tagged. TCRdb itself ran the 5' RACE reads through MiXCR, one entry per CDR3 protein. The sample holds roughly 800,000 distinct CDR3 sequences, 20% to 30% seen once. The study drew donors from healthy Caucasian individuals in Russia aged about 6 to 90. Researchers report isolating at least 7 million PBMCs per sample. Germline CDR1 reads DFQATT; CDR2 reads SNEGSKA (reference sequence). CDR3 length equals 15 residues. Trimming took 3 bases from V and 12 from J, leaving 23 bases between them. The same sample was also used in a study of T cells of mothers and their children.

Sequenced material: blood. The chain has TRBV20-1 and TRBJ1-4; D gene ambiguous. The clonotype originates from a boy under 18 in good health. CDR3 protein: CSARDAVSLRVELFF. The CDR3 DNA follows: TGCAGTGCTAGGGATGCGGTTTCCCTTCGGGTGGAACTGTTTTTT.